This TCR beta chain was recovered during a study of blood T cell repertoires in COVID-19 (TCRdb year 2020). Regarding the complete study: Collaborator samples came from the United States, Italy and Spain and covered acute and convalescent phases of COVID-19. The material from the prospective study consisted of cDNA or gDNA derived from T cells, B-cell-depleted T cells, or PBMCs. Subjects who had been exposed to COVID-19, were actively infected with it, or had recovered from it provided the deeply sampled blood TCRbeta repertoires that made up the dataset. A freely available public database, intended as a resource for researchers studying the immune response to SARS-CoV-2, is where the repertoires were released. The samples were drawn from two sources: the first 160 participants of the ongoing ImmuneRACE study, and 1,254 subjects contributed by 6 global collaborators. Sample metadata almost always included a de-identified subject ID, COVID-19 status, age in years and sex. Where available, HLA class I and class II types were obtained from metadata supplied by the sample provider rather than from assay-based typing. Study-wide findings and limitations: The amount of clinical and demographic metadata varied by source and participant and was provided uncurated.

TCRbeta CDR3 regions were amplified from genomic DNA using the immunoSEQ Assay, a bias-controlled multiplex PCR. Turning to the authors' computational methods: Nucleated cell counts per sample were estimated from amplification of reference gene primers within the assay. To quantify the absolute abundance of each unique TCRbeta CDR3 rearrangement, sequence reads were collapsed and filtered. For each sample, productive Simpson clonality was calculated as the square root of Simpson's diversity index across productive rearrangements. In its TCRdb copy, this immuneACCESS table keeps in-frame sequences only and misses some clones. Where compared with another copy, unresolved V genes explain less than half of these, and the others have no known cause. V and J calls and clone size come straight from that table; D and trimming were deduced from the DNA. The sample table lists about 150,000 clones, approximately 80% of them with a count of one. The ten largest account for 2.2% of the sample.

For this clone: Its binding antigen is unknown. No much larger clonotype is one base removed from it; base qualities were not supplied.

Each collaborating institution followed its own protocols to collect whole blood in K2EDTA tubes. For TCRbeta analysis, collaborators shipped samples in one of three forms: frozen whole blood, isolated PBMCs, or DNA extracted from either of those sample types. Taken from the germline V gene, the CDR1 and CDR2 loops are SGHTA and FQGTGA. Between the V and J ends, shortened by 0 bases and 9 bases respectively, the junction contains 9 bases. From the cysteine through the phenylalanine, the CDR3 covers 13 amino acids. The read is trimmed to its CDR3 DNA, 39 bases read in frame from base 1. This chain is built from TRBV7-3 and TRBJ1-5; the D gene assignment is ambiguous. The sequence was obtained from an older man with acute or convalescent COVID-19. The sample comprised peripheral blood. The CDR3 protein is CASSLTGGMPQHF. In nucleotides, the sequence is TGTGCCAGCAGCTTAACGGGAGGGATGCCCCAGCATTTT.